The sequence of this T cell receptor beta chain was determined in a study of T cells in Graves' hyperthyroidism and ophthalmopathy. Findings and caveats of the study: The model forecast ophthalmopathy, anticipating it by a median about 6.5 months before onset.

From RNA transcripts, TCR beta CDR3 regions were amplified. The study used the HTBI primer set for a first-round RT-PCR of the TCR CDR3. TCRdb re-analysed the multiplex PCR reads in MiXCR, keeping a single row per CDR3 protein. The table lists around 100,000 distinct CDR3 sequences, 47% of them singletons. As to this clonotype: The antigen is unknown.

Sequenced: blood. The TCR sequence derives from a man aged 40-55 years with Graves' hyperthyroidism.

CDR3 bases: TGTGCCAGCAGCTCGCGACAGGGGGAGTCTCGAGAGACCCAGTACTTC. Amino acid sequence: CASSSRQGESRETQYF. The chain carries TRBV7-9 and TRBJ2-5; 9 nucleotides match TRBD1. The CDR3 is 16 residues long. Germline CDR1 is SEHNR and CDR2 is FQNEAQ (reference sequence). V was clipped by 4 bases and J by 4 bases; unmatched bases: 10.